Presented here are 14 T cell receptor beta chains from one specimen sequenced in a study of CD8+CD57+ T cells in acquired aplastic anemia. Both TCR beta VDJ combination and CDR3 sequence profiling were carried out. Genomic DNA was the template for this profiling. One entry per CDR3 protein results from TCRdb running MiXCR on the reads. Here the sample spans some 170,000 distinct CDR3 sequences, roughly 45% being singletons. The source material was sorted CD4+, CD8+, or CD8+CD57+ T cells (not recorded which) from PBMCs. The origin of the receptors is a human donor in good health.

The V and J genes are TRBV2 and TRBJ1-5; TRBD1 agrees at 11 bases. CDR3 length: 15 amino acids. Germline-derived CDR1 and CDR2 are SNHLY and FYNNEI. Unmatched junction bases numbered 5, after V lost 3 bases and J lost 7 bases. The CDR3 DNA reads TGTGCCAGCAGTGAGGGGACAGGGGGAGGCCAGCCCCAGCATTTT. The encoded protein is CASSEGTGGGQPQHF.

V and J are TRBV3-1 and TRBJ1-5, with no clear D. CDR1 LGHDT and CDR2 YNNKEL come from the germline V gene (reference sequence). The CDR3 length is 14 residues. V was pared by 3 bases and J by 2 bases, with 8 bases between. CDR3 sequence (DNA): TGTGCCAGCAGCCACGCCGGTGGCAATCAGCCCCAGCATTTT. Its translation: CASSHAGGNQPQHF.

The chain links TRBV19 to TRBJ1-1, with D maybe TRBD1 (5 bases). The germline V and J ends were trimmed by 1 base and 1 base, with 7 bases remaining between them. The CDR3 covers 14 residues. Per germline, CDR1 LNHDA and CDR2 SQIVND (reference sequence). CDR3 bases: TGTGCCAGTAGTATAGGACAGAGGAACACTGAAGCTTTCTTT. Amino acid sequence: CASSIGQRNTEAFF.

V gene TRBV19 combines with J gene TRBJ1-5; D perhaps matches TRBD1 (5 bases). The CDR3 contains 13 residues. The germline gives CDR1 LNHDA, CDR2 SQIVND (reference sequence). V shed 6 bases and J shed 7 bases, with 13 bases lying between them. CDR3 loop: CASSPRGQQPQHF. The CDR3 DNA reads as TGTGCCAGTAGCCCCCGGGGCCAACAGCCCCAGCATTTT.

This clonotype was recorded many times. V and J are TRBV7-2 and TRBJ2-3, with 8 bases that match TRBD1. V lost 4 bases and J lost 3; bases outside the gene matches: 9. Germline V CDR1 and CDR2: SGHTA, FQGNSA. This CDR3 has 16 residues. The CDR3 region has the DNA TGTGCCAGCAGCTCGCAGCCAGGGGGCCGGACAGATACGCAGTATTTT. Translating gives CASSSQPGGRTDTQYF.

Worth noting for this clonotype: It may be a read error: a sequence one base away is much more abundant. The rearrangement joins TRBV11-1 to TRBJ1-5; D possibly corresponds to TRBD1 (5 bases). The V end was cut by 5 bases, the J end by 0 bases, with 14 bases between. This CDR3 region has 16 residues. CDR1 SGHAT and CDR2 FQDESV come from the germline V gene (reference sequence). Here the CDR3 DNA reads TGTGCCAGCAGCCCCCAGGGAATCAGTAGCAATCAGCCCCAGCATTTT. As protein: CASSPQGISSNQPQHF.

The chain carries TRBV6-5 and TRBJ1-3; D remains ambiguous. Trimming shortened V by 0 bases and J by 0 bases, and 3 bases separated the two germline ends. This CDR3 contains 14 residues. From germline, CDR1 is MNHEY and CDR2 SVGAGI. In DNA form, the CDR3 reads TGTGCCAGCAGTTACTCGGACTCTGGAAACACCATATATTTT. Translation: CASSYSDSGNTIYF.

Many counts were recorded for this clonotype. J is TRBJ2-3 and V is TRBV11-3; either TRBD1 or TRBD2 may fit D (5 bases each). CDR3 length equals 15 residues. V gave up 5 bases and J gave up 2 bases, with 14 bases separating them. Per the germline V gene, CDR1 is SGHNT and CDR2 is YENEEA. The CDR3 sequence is CASSQGGEPTDTQYF. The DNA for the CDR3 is TGTGCCAGCAGCCAGGGTGGGGAGCCCACAGATACGCAGTATTTT.

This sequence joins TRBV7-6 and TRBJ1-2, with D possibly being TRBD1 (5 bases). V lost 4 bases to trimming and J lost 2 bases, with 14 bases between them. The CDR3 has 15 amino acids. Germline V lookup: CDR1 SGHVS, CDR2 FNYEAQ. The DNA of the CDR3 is TGTGCCAGCAGCTCAGCCCGAGGGGCCAACTATGGCTACACCTTC. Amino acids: CASSSARGANYGYTF. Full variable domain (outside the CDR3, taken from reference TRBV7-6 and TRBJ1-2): GAGVSQSPRYKVTKRGQDVALRCDPISGHVSLYWYRQALGQGPEFLTYFNYEAQQDKSGLPNDRFSAERPEGSISTLTIQRTEQRDSAMYRCASSSARGANYGYTFGSGTRLTVV.

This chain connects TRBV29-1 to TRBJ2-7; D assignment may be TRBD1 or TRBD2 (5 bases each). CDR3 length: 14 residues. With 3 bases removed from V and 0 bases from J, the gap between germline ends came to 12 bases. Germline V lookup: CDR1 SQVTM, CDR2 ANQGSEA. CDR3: CSVDRGRGSYEQYF. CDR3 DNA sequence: TGCAGCGTTGACCGGGGCCGGGGCTCCTACGAGCAGTACTTC.

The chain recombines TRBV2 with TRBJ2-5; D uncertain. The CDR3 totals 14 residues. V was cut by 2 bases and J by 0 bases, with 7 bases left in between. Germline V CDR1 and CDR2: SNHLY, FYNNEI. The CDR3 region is CASSEHQYQETQYF. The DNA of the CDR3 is TGTGCCAGCAGTGAACACCAGTACCAAGAGACCCAGTACTTC.

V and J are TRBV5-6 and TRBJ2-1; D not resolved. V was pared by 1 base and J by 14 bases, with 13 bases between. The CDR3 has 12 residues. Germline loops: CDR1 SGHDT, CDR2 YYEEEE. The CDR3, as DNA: TGTGCCAGCAGCTTGACCTACGGCGATGAGTTCTTC. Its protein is CASSLTYGDEFF.

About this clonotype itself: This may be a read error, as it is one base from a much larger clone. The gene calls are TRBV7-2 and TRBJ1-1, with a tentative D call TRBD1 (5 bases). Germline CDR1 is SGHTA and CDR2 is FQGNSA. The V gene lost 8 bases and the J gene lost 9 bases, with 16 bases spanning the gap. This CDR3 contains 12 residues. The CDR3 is CASGVAGTQAFF. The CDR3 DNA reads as TGTGCCAGCGGCGTAGCCGGGACCCAAGCTTTCTTT.

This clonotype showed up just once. This CDR3 reads CSAHPAGVGTADTQYF. In DNA, the CDR3 is TGCAGTGCTCATCCAGCGGGGGTAGGGACGGCAGATACGCAGTATTTT. The chain carries TRBV20-1 and TRBJ2-3; 8 bases map to TRBD2. There are 16 residues in the CDR3. Per germline, CDR1 DFQATT and CDR2 SNEGSKA (reference sequence). J was trimmed by 4 bases and V by 5 bases; bases with no gene match: 14.